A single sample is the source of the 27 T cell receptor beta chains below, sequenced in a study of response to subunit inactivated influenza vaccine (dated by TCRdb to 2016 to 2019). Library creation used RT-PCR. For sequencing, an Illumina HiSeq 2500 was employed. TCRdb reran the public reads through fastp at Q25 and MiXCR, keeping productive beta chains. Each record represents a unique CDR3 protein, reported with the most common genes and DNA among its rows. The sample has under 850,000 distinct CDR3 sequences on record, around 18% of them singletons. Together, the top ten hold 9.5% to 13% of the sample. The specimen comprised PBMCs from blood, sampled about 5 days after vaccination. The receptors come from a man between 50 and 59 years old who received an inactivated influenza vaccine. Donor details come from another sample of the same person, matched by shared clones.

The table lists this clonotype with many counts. DNA for the CDR3: TGTGCCAGCAGTTACGCCCAATCGACCTCAGGCACGCAGTATTTT. Its translation: CASSYAQSTSGTQYF. The gene calls are TRBV6-2 or TRBV6-3 and TRBJ2-3; D remains unclear. The CDR3 is 15 residues long. The germline V and J ends were trimmed by 2 bases and 9 bases, with 18 bases remaining between them. Looked up from germline, CDR1 is MNHEY and CDR2 is SVGEGT.

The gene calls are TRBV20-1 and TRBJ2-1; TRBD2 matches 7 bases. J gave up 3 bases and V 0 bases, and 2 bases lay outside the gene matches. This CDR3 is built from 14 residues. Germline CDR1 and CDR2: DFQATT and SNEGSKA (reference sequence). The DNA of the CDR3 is TGCAGTGCTAGAGACAGCGGGAACTACAATGAGCAGTTCTTC. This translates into CSARDSGNYNEQFF.

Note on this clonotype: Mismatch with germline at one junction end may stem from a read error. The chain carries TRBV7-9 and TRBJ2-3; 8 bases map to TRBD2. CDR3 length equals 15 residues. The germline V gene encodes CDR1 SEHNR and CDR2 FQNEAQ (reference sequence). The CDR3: CVSSLLAGLTDTQYF. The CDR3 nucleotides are TGTGTCAGCAGCTTATTAGCGGGGCTGACAGATACGCAGTATTTT.

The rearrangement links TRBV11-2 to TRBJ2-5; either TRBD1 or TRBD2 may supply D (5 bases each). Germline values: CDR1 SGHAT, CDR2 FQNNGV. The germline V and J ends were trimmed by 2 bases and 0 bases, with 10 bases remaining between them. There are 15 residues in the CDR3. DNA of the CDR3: TGTGCCAGCAGCTTAACGTGGGGACACCAAGAGACCCAGTACTTC. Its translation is CASSLTWGHQETQYF.

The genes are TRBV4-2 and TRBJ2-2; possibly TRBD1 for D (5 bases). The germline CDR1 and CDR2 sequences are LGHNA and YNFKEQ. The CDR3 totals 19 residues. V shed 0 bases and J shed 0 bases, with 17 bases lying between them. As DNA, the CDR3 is TGTGCCAGCAGCCAAGACTCTGGGGCAGTACCTGCGAACACCGGGGAGCTGTTTTTT. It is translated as CASSQDSGAVPANTGELFF.

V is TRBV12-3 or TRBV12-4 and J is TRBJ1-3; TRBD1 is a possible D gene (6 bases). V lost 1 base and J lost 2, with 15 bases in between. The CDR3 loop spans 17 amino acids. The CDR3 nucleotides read TGTGCCAGCAGTTTAGGCCCCTGGACAGTTCCTGGAAACACCATATATTTT. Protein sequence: CASSLGPWTVPGNTIYF.

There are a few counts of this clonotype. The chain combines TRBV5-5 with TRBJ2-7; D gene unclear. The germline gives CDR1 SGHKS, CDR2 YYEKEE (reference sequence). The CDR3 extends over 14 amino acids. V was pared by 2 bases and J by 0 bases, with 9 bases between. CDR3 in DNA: TGTGCCAGCAGCTTAGAATGGGTCTCCTACGAGCAGTACTTC. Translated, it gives CASSLEWVSYEQYF.

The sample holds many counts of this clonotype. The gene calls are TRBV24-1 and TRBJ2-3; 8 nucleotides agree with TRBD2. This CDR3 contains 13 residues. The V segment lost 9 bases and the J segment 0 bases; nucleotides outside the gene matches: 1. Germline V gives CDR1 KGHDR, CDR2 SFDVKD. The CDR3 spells CATSGGSTDTQYF. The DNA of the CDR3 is TGTGCCACCTCGGGGGGGAGCACAGATACGCAGTATTTT.

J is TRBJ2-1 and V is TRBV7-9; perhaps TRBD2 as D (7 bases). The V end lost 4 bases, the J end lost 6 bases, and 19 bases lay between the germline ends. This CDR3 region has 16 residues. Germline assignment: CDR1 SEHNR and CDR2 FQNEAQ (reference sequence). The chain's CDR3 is CASSSRGGATPNEQFF. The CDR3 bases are TGTGCCAGCAGCTCCCGTGGGGGGGCCACCCCCAATGAGCAGTTCTTC.

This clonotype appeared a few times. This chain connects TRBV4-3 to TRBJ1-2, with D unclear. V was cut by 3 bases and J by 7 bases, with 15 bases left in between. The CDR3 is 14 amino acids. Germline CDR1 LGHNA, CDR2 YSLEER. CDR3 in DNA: TGCGCCAGCAGCCAGAGGATGGTAGGGTTTGGCTACACCTTC. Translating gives CASSQRMVGFGYTF.

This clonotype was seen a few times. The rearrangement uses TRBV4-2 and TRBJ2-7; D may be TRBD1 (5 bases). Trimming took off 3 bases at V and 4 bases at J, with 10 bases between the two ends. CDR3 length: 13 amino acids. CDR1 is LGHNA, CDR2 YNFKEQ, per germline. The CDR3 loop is CASSQDKLYEQYF. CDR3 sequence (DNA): TGTGCCAGCAGCCAGGACAAGTTATACGAGCAGTACTTC.

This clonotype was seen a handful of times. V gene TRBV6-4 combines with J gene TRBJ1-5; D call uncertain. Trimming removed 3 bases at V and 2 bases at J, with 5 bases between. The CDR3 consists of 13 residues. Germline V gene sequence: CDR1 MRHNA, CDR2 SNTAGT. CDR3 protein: CASSEMRNQPQHF. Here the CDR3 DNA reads TGTGCCAGCAGTGAGATGCGCAATCAGCCCCAGCATTTT.

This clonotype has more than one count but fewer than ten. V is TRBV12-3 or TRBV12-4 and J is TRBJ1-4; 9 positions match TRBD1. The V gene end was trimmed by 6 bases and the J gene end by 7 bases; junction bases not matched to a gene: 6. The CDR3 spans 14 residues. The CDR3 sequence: CASSYDRGSEKLFF. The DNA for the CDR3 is TGTGCCAGCAGCTACGACAGGGGGTCTGAAAAACTGTTTTTT.

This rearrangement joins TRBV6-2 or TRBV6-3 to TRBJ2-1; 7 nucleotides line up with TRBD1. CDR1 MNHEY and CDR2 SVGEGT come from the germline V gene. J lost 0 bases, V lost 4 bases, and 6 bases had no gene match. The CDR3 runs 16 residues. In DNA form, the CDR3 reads TGTGCCAGCAGTTCTCGAGGGGGCCACTCCTACAATGAGCAGTTCTTC. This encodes CASSSRGGHSYNEQFF.

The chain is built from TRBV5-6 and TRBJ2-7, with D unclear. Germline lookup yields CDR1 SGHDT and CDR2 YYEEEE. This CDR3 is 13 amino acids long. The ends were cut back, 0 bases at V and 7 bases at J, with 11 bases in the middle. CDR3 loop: CASSLAAVREQYF. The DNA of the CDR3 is TGTGCCAGCAGCTTGGCGGCGGTGCGGGAGCAGTACTTC.

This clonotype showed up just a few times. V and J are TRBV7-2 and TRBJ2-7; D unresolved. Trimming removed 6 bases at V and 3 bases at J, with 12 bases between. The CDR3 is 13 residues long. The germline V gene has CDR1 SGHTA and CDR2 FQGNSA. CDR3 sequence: CASSVTRNYEQYF. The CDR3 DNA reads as TGTGCCAGCAGTGTTACACGCAACTACGAGCAGTACTTC.

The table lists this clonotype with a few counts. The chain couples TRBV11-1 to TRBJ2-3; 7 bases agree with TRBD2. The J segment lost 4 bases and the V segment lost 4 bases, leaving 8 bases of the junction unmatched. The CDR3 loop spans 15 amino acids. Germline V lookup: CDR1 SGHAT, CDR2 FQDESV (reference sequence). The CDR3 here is CASSYFGGSADTQYF. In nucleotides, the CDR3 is TGTGCCAGCAGCTATTTCGGCGGGAGCGCAGATACGCAGTATTTT.

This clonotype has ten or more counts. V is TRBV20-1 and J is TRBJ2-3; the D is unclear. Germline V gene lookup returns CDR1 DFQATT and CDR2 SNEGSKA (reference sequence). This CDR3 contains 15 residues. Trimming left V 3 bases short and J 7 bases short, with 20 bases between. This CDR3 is CSARSAHLPTHTQYF. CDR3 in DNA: TGCAGTGCTAGGTCCGCCCACTTGCCCACCCATACGCAGTATTTT.

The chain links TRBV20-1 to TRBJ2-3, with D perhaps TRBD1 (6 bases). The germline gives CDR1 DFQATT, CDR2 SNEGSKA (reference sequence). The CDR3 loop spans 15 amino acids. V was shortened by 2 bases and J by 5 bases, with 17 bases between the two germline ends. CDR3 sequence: CSARIPSGAGDTQYF. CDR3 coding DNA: TGCAGTGCTAGAATTCCCTCAGGGGCAGGAGATACGCAGTATTTT.

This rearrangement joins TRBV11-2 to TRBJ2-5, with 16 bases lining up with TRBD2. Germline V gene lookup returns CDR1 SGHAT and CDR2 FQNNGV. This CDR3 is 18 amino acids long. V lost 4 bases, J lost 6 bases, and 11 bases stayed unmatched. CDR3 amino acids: CASSSGLAGGPVGQTQYF. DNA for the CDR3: TGTGCCAGCAGCTCGGGACTAGCGGGGGGGCCAGTGGGCCAGACCCAGTACTTC. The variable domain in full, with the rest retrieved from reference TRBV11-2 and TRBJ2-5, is EAGVAQSPRYKIIEKRQSVAFWCNPISGHATLYWYQQILGQGPKLLIQFQNNGVVDDSQLPKDRFSAERLKGVDSTLKIQPAKLEDSAVYLCASSSGLAGGPVGQTQYFGPGTRLLVL.

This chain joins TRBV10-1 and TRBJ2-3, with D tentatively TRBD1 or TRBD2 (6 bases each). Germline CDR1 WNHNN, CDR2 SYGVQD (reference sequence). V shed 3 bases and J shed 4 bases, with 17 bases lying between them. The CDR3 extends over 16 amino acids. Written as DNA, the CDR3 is TGCGCCAGCAGTGACGATGGGACACGGGAGCCAGATACGCAGTATTTT. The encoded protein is CASSDDGTREPDTQYF.

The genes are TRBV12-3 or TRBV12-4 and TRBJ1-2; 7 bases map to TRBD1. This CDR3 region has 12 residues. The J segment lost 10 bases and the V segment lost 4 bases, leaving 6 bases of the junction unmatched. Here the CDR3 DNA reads TGTGCCAGCAGTTCGGGACAGCAAATCTACACCTTC. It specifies CASSSGQQIYTF.

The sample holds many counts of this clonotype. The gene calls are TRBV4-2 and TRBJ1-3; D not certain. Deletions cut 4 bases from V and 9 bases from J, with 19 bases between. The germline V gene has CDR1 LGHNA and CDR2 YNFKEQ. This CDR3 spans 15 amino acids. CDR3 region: CASSLDAALGSTIYF. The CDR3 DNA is TGTGCCAGCAGCCTGGATGCCGCCTTGGGATCCACCATATATTTT.

CDR3 DNA sequence: TGTGCCAGCAGTGAATATCTAACGGGTTTCAATGAGCAGTTCTTC. Protein: CASSEYLTGFNEQFF. V is TRBV25-1 and J is TRBJ2-1; no definite D call. The ends were cut back, 0 bases at V and 6 bases at J, with 12 bases in the middle. The germline gives CDR1 MGHDK, CDR2 SYGVNS. CDR3 length equals 15 residues.

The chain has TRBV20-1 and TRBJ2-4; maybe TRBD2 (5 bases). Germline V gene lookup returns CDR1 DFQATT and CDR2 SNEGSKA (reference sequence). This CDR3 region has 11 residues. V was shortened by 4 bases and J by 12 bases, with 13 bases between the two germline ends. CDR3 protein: CSAIDGKDQYF. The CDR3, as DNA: TGCAGTGCTATCGACGGGAAGGATCAGTACTTC.

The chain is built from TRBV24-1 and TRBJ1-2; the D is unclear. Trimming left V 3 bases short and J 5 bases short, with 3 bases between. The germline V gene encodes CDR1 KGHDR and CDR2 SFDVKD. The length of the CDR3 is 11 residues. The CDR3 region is CATSDRYGYTF. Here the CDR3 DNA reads TGTGCCACCAGTGATAGGTATGGCTACACCTTC.

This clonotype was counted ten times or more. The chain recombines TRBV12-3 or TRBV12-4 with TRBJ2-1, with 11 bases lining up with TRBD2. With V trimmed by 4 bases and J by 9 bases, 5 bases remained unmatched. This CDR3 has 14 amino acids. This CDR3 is CASSWISGRGEQFF. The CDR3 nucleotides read TGTGCCAGCAGTTGGATTAGCGGGAGGGGTGAGCAGTTCTTC.